This TCR beta chain is from a study of radiotherapy plus CTLA-4 blockade in lung cancer. Study results and caveats: Per reports, early blood T cell clone dynamics, plus interferon-beta, forecast response most strongly. Clones of tumor-derived TCRs expanded in blood after radiotherapy plus ipilimumab.

The protocol was immunoSEQ multiplex PCR, while the TCRdb copy is restricted to in-frame clones and leaves out a portion. Of about 77,000 clones in the sample, roughly 70% are singletons; the top ten hold approximately 10%. On this clone itself: The antigen is not known.

The CDR3 has 16 amino acids. Germline loops: CDR1 GTSNPN, CDR2 SVGIG (reference sequence). The V and J ends lost 3 bases and 4 bases, in that order; junction bases with no gene match: 9. The sample consisted of peripheral blood, taken from a patient treated with radiotherapy plus ipilimumab. V and J are TRBV30 and TRBJ1-1; 12 bases match TRBD1. The clonotype comes from a human donor with non-small cell lung cancer whose response to radiotherapy plus ipilimumab could not be evaluated. In nucleotides, the CDR3 is TGTGCCTGGAGGCTGTGGGGGACAGGGGGCCTCACTGAAGCTTTCTTT. Its translation: CAWRLWGTGGLTEAFF.